The T cell receptor beta chain under discussion was sequenced for a study of glioma-infiltrating T cells. Regarding the study as a whole: CDR3 overlap between tissue and blood was very small. Gliomas, especially low-grade, showed above-expected tissue-blood divergence; non-neoplastic patients showed below.

The iRepertoire nested amplicon-rescue multiplex PCR amplified TCR alpha and beta CDR3s from RNA. For one-step reverse transcription and amplification, about 90-450 ng of tissue mRNA or PBMC total RNA was used. TCRdb passed the multiplex PCR reads through MiXCR, listing each CDR3 protein once. The sample lists under 200,000 distinct CDR3 sequences, 43% occurring once. Comment on this clonotype: Its antigen is still unknown. Since a much larger clone is just one base distant, this may be a read error.

This CDR3 contains 14 residues. The germline V gene has CDR1 KGHDR and CDR2 SFDVKD. V was clipped by 0 bases and J by 11 bases, with 13 bases between them. This clonotype originated in a human donor with low-grade glioma or glioblastoma, undergoing nonglioma brain surgery, or in good health (not recorded which). Sequenced: glioma tissue, nonneoplastic brain tissue, or PBMCs (not recorded which). This chain connects TRBV24-1 to TRBJ2-1; D may be TRBD1 (6 bases). The CDR3 nucleotides are TGTGCCACCAGTGATTTGGGAACAGGGCATAAGCAGTTCTTC. Protein sequence: CATSDLGTGHKQFF.